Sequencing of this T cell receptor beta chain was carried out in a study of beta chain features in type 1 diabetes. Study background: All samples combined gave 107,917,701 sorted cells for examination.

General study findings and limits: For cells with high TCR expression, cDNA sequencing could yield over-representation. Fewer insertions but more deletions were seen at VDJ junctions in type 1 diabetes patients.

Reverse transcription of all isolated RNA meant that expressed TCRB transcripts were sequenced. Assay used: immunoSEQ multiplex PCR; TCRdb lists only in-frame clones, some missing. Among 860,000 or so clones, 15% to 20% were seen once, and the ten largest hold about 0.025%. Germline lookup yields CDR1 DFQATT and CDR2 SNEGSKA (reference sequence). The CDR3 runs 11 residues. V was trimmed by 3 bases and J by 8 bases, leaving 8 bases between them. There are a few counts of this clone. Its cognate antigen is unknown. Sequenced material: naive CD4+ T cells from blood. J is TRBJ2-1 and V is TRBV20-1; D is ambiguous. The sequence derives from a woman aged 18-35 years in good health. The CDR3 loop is CSASMEYEQFF. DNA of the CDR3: TGCAGTGCTAGTATGGAGTATGAGCAGTTCTTC.